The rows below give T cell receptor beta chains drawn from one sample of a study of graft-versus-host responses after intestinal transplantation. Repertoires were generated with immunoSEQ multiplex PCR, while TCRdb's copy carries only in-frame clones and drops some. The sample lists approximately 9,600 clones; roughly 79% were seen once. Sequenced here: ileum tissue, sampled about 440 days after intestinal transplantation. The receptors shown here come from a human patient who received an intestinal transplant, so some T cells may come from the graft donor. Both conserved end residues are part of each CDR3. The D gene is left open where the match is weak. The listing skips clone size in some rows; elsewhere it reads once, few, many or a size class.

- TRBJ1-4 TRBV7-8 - TGTGCCAGCAGCTTCCATGACGGGTCTAATGAAAAACTGTTTTTT CASSFHDGSNEKLFF
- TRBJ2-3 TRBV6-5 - TGTGCCAGCAGTAGACTAGACACCTTCGCTACGCAGTATTTT CASSRLDTFATQYF
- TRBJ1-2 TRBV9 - TGTGCCAGCAGCGAGCGGACAGTCGTCCTGTATGGCTACACCTTC CASSERTVVLYGYTF
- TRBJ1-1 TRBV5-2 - TGTGCCAGCAGCTTGGTCCGGGGCGACAAGAGGCCTGAAGCTTTCTTT CASSLVRGDKRPEAFF
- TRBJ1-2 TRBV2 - TGTGCCAGCAGTGAAGCGGGAAGTTTCTATGGCTACACCTTC CASSEAGSFYGYTF
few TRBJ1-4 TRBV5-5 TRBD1 TGTGCCAGCAGCCCACAGGGGGGAGGGGTGACTAATGAAAAACTGTTTTTT CASSPQGGGVTNEKLFF
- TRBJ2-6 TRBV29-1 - TGCAGCGTTGAAGGGCAGGGTGCGGGGGCCAACGTCCTGACTTTC CSVEGQGAGANVLTF
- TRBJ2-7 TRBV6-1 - TGTGCCAGTATAGGACGGCCGAGCTCCTACGAGCAGTACTTC CASIGRPSSYEQYF
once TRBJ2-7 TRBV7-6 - TGTGCCAGCAGCTTAGCGCTCCGGGACTCTAATTCCTACGAGCAGTACTTC CASSLALRDSNSYEQYF
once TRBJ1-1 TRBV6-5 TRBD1 TGTGCCAGCAGCCAGACAGGGGGCGCGAACACTGAAGCTTTCTTT CASSQTGGANTEAFF
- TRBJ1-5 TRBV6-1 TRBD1 TGTGCCAGCAGTGAACAAACAGGGGGCCAGGGGGCCCAGCATTTT CASSEQTGGQGAQHF
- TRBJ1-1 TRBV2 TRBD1 TGTGCCAGCAGGATACGTGGACAGGGGGCCGTTGAAGCTTTCTTT CASRIRGQGAVEAFF
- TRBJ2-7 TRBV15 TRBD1 TGTGCCACCAGCAGAGTTACCCAACAGGGGAGAGCCTACGAGCAGTACTTC CATSRVTQQGRAYEQYF
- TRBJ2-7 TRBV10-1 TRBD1 TGCGCCAGCAGTGCACAGGGGGCGAGTGAGCAGTACTTC CASSAQGASEQYF